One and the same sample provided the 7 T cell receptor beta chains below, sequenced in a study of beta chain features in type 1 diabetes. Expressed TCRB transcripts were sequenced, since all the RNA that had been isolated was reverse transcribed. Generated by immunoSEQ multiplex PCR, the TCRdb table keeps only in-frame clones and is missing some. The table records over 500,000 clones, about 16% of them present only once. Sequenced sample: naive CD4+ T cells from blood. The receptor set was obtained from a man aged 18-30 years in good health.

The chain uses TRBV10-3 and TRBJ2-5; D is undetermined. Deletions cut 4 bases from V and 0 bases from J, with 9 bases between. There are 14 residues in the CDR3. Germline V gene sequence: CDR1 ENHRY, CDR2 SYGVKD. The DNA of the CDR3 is TGTGCCATCAGTGTGGTTCAGAACCAAGAGACCCAGTACTTC. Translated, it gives CAISVVQNQETQYF.

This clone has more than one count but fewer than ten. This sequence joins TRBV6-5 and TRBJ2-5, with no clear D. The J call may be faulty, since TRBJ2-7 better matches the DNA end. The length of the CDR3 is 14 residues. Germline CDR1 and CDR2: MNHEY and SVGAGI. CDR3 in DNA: TGTGCCAGCAGTTCGCCGGGCCAGACCTACGAGCAGTACTTC. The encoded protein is CASSSPGQTYEQYF.

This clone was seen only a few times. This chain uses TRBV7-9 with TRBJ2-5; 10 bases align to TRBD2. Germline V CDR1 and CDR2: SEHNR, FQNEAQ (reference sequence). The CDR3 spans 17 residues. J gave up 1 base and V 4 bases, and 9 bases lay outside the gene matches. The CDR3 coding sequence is TGTGCCAGCAGCTCCAGTTGGGCTAGCGGGGGCCAAGAGACCCAGTACTTC. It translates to CASSSSWASGGQETQYF.

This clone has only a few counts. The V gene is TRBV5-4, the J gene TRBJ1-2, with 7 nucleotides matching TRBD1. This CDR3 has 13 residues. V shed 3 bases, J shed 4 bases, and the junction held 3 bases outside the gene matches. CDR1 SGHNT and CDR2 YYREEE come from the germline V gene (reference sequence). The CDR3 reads CASSSTGVYGYTF. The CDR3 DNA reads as TGTGCCAGCAGCTCAACAGGGGTCTATGGCTACACCTTC. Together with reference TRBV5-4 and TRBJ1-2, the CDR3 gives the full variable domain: ETGVTQSPTHLIKTRGQQVTLRCSSQSGHNTVSWYQQALGQGPQFIFQYYREEENGRGNFPPRFSGLQFPNYSSELNVNALELDDSALYLCASSSTGVYGYTFGSGTRLTVV.

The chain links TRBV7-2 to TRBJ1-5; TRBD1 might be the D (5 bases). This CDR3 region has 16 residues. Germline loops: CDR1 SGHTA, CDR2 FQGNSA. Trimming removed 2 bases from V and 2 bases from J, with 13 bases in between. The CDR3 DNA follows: TGTGCCAGCAGCTTATTCAGGGCCGGGCGCAATCAGCCCCAGCATTTT. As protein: CASSLFRAGRNQPQHF.

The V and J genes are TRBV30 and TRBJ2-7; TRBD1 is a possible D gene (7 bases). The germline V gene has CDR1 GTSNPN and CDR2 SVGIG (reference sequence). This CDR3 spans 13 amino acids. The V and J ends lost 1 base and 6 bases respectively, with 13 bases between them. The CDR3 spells CAWSGEDRSEQYF. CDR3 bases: TGTGCCTGGAGTGGGGAGGACAGGTCCGAGCAGTACTTC.

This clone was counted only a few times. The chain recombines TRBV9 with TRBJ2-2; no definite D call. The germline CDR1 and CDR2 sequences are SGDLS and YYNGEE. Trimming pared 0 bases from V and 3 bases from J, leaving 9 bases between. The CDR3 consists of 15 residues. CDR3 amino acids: CASSVEGMDTGELFF. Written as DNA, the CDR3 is TGTGCCAGCAGCGTAGAAGGGATGGACACCGGGGAGCTGTTTTTT.